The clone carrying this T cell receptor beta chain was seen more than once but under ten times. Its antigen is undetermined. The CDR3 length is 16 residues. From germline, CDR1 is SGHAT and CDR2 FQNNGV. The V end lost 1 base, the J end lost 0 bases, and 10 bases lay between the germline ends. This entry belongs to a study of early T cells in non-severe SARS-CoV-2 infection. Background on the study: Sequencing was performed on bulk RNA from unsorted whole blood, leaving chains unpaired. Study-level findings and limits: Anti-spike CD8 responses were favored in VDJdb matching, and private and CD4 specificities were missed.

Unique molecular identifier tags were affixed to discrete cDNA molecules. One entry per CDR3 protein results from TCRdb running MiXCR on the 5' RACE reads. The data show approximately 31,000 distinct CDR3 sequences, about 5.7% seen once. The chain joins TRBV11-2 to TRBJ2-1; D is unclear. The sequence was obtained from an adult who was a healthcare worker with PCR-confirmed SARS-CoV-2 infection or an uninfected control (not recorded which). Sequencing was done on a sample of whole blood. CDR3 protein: CASSLATLSSYNEQFF. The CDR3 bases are TGTGCCAGCAGCTTAGCAACACTGAGCTCCTACAATGAGCAGTTCTTC.